The 28 T cell receptor beta chains presented below share a single source sample, sequenced in a study of response to subunit inactivated influenza vaccine. One entry per CDR3 protein, called by TCRdb with MiXCR from the RT-PCR reads. The sample includes about 540,000 distinct CDR3 sequences, around 13% of them seen just once. The source was PBMCs from blood, collected 11 to 12 days after vaccination. The origin of the receptors is a man aged 50-60 years who received an inactivated influenza vaccine.

This chain joins TRBV3-1 and TRBJ2-1; 11 bases agree with TRBD2. The germline V gene encodes CDR1 LGHDT and CDR2 YNNKEL (reference sequence). This CDR3 has 12 amino acids. The V and J ends lost 6 bases and 12 bases, in that order; junction bases with no gene match: 4. CDR3 region: CASSPTSGRQFF. The CDR3 DNA reads TGTGCCAGCAGTCCTACTAGCGGGAGGCAGTTCTTC.

V and J are TRBV9 and TRBJ1-1; the D is unclear. The CDR3 runs to 14 residues. With 3 bases removed from V and 1 base from J, the gap between germline ends came to 10 bases. Germline V gives CDR1 SGDLS, CDR2 YYNGEE. CDR3 DNA: TGTGCCAGCAGCGGAGACCTAAAGAACACTGAAGCTTTCTTT. Residues: CASSGDLKNTEAFF. The variable domain in full, with the rest retrieved from reference TRBV9 and TRBJ1-1, is DSGVTQTPKHLITATGQRVTLRCSPRSGDLSVYWYQQSLDQGLQFLIQYYNGEERAKGNILERFSAQQFPDLHSELNLSSLELGDSALYFCASSGDLKNTEAFFGQGTRLTVV.

Only a few counts were recorded for this clonotype. V gene TRBV20-1 combines with J gene TRBJ2-3; 9 nucleotides agree with TRBD2. CDR1 is DFQATT, CDR2 SNEGSKA, per germline (reference sequence). The CDR3 length is 15 residues. With 1 base clipped from V and 1 base from J, the junction kept 3 bases outside the gene matches. In DNA, the CDR3 is TGCAGTGCTAGAGGAGTAGCGGGGGGCACAGATACGCAGTATTTT. Its protein product is CSARGVAGGTDTQYF.

The V and J genes are TRBV12-3 or TRBV12-4 and TRBJ1-5, with unresolved D. Trimming stripped 1 base from V and 7 bases from J, with 17 bases between. This CDR3 is 16 amino acids long. The CDR3 reads CASSLGAPGYKQPQHF. CDR3 DNA: TGTGCCAGCAGTTTAGGGGCCCCGGGTTACAAACAGCCCCAGCATTTT.

The rearrangement links TRBV15 to TRBJ2-2; TRBD1 matches 7 bases. Trimming took 5 bases from V and 5 from J; bases not matched to a gene: 5. CDR1 LNHNV and CDR2 YYDKDF come from the germline V gene (reference sequence). CDR3 length: 14 residues. CDR3 sequence reads: CATSSDRETGELFF. As DNA, the CDR3 is TGTGCCACCAGCTCAGACAGGGAAACCGGGGAGCTGTTTTTT.

This clonotype was found a few times. The chain couples TRBV4-3 to TRBJ1-1; D unresolved. CDR1 and CDR2 (germline): LGHNA, YSLEER. The CDR3 extends over 14 amino acids. V shed 3 bases and J shed 5 bases, with 13 bases lying between them. The CDR3 bases are TGCGCCAGCAGCCAGAGAACTCGCGGGACTGAAGCTTTCTTT. Residues: CASSQRTRGTEAFF.

About this clonotype: The junction shows a germline mismatch at one end, possibly a read error. V gene TRBV5-1 combines with J gene TRBJ2-5; 7 bases match TRBD1. CDR3 length: 15 amino acids. Germline CDR1 SGHRS, CDR2 YFSETQ. DNA for the CDR3: TGCGCCATCAGCTTGTTGGGGACAGCCCAAGAGACCCAGTACTTC. Residues: CAISLLGTAQETQYF.

This clonotype came up once. The rearrangement uses TRBV20-1 and TRBJ1-4; D not resolved. Germline assignment: CDR1 DFQATT and CDR2 SNEGSKA (reference sequence). The CDR3 has 13 amino acids. Trimming removed 3 bases from V and 7 bases from J, with 12 bases in between. The CDR3 here is CSASGTVREKLFF. Written as DNA, the CDR3 is TGCAGTGCTAGTGGTACCGTCCGTGAAAAACTGTTTTTT.

This clonotype was seen only once. The rearrangement uses TRBV29-1 and TRBJ2-7; the match to TRBD1 covers 10 bases. Germline V lookup: CDR1 SQVTM, CDR2 ANQGSEA. This CDR3 comprises 13 residues. Germline trimming cut 6 bases from V and 4 bases from J; bases unmatched to any gene: 6. The CDR3 sequence: CSVGDRGGYEQYF. The CDR3 nucleotides are TGCAGCGTGGGGGACAGGGGAGGGTACGAGCAGTACTTC.

There are a few counts of this clonotype. This rearrangement joins TRBV5-1 to TRBJ1-1, with D hard to call. Germline CDR1 and CDR2: SGHRS and YFSETQ. V lost 5 bases and J 0 bases, leaving 14 bases between the germline ends. CDR3 length equals 15 residues. The CDR3 region is CASSPLGLVNTEAFF. In DNA, the CDR3 is TGCGCCAGCAGTCCCCTGGGATTGGTGAACACTGAAGCTTTCTTT.

This rearrangement joins TRBV6-1 to TRBJ2-3; D is perhaps TRBD2 (5 bases). The germline V and J ends were trimmed by 6 bases and 4 bases, with 14 bases remaining between them. The germline V gene has CDR1 MNHNS and CDR2 SASEGT. This CDR3 region has 14 residues. CDR3 in amino acids: CASSSIPGADTQYF. CDR3 in DNA: TGTGCCAGCAGCTCAATCCCCGGGGCAGATACGCAGTATTTT.

In this sample, this clonotype turned up a few times. The chain couples TRBV6-1 to TRBJ2-1; D gene uncertain. CDR1 is MNHNS, CDR2 SASEGT, per germline. V lost 6 bases and J lost 2, with 14 bases in between. The CDR3 contains 15 residues. The CDR3 region is CASSPPQKTYNEQFF. The CDR3 DNA reads TGTGCCAGCAGCCCCCCACAGAAAACCTACAATGAGCAGTTCTTC.

This sequence joins TRBV5-1 and TRBJ2-1; a weak D match, TRBD2 (6 bases). Deletions cut 4 bases from V and 3 bases from J, with 14 bases between. This CDR3 has 15 amino acids. CDR1 is SGHRS, CDR2 YFSETQ, per germline. DNA for the CDR3: TGCGCCAGCAGCAGCTGGGGGGACCTCTACAATGAGCAGTTCTTC. Amino acids: CASSSWGDLYNEQFF.

There are a few counts of this clonotype. The V and J genes are TRBV12-3 or TRBV12-4 and TRBJ1-4, with D possibly being TRBD1 (6 bases). V gave up 5 bases and J gave up 5 bases, with 15 bases separating them. This CDR3 is 15 amino acids long. The CDR3 protein is CASSQTGGGNEKLFF. CDR3 sequence (DNA): TGTGCCAGCAGTCAGACAGGTGGAGGGAATGAAAAACTGTTTTTT.

The CDR3 nucleotides read TGCAGTGCATTTGGCGGGGACCACAATGAGCAGTTCTTC. This translates into CSAFGGDHNEQFF. V and J are TRBV20-1 and TRBJ2-1, with a possible D match to TRBD2 (6 bases). Trimming cost V 6 bases and J 5 bases, with 14 bases left between them. CDR1 DFQATT and CDR2 SNEGSKA come from the germline V gene (reference sequence). This CDR3 has 13 amino acids.

The table lists this clonotype with a few counts. This chain links TRBV29-1 with TRBJ2-3; TRBD1 aligns across 10 bases. V dropped 4 bases and J dropped 0; count of bases not matched to a gene: 1. Germline values: CDR1 SQVTM, CDR2 ANQGSEA. The CDR3 is 14 amino acids. CDR3 sequence (DNA): TGCAGCGTTGGACAGGGGGCCAGCACAGATACGCAGTATTTT. Its translation: CSVGQGASTDTQYF.

This clonotype was counted a few times. The chain uses TRBV29-1 and TRBJ1-2; D unresolved. V gave up 7 bases and J gave up 5 bases, with 14 bases separating them. The CDR3 consists of 12 residues. In germline, CDR1 is SQVTM, CDR2 ANQGSEA. CDR3 residues: CSAERAGYGYTF. For the CDR3, the DNA is TGCAGCGCCGAGCGTGCTGGGTATGGCTACACCTTC.

The chain carries TRBV5-1 and TRBJ2-4; D is possibly TRBD2 (7 bases). Germline lookup yields CDR1 SGHRS and CDR2 YFSETQ. The length of the CDR3 is 17 residues. Trimming stripped 0 bases from V and 6 bases from J, with 19 bases between. In nucleotides, the CDR3 is TGCGCCAGCAGCTTGGCGGGGGGCGCGTTTGCTGGAAACATTCAGTACTTC. It is translated as CASSLAGGAFAGNIQYF.

There are many counts of this clonotype. This chain links TRBV4-3 with TRBJ1-1; D unresolved. The CDR3 sequence is 13 residues long. Germline V gives CDR1 LGHNA, CDR2 YSLEER. V was shortened by 0 bases and J by 5 bases, with 7 bases between the two germline ends. CDR3 region: CASSQDIGTEAFF. CDR3 sequence (DNA): TGCGCCAGCAGCCAAGATATAGGGACTGAAGCTTTCTTT.

This clonotype appeared many times. The chain recombines TRBV7-2 with TRBJ2-3; 9 bases map to TRBD2. The CDR3 has 17 residues. Germline V gene sequence: CDR1 SGHTA, CDR2 FQGNSA. The trim removed 2 bases at V and 0 bases at J, leaving 6 bases unmatched. The CDR3: CASSLRWTSDSTDTQYF. Written as DNA, the CDR3 is TGTGCCAGCAGCTTAAGATGGACTAGCGATAGCACAGATACGCAGTATTTT.

This clonotype came up a few times. The V call is TRBV7-8, the J call TRBJ2-1, with no clear D. Trimming cost V 5 bases and J 0 bases, with 14 bases left between them. CDR1 is SGHVS, CDR2 FQNEAQ, per germline. This CDR3 comprises 16 residues. The DNA of the CDR3 is TGTGCCAGCAGCCCGGCCCAGGTGAGCTCCTACAATGAGCAGTTCTTC. It is translated as CASSPAQVSSYNEQFF.

In this sample, this clonotype turned up a few times. The CDR3 reads CASSPLQGNYNEQFF. DNA of the CDR3: TGTGCCAGCAGTCCGCTACAGGGTAACTACAATGAGCAGTTCTTC. The chain combines TRBV6-1 with TRBJ2-1; perhaps TRBD1 as D (6 bases). Germline values: CDR1 MNHNS, CDR2 SASEGT. V was cut by 5 bases and J by 3 bases, with 14 bases left in between. This CDR3 spans 15 amino acids.

This clonotype has a handful of counts. The V call is TRBV11-2, the J call TRBJ2-7; a possible D gene is TRBD2 (6 bases). Per germline, CDR1 SGHAT and CDR2 FQNNGV. V lost 3 bases and J lost 3, with 18 bases in between. The CDR3 is 16 amino acids. CDR3 in amino acids: CASSFYGGTDYYEQYF. In nucleotides, the CDR3 is TGTGCCAGCAGCTTTTACGGGGGAACCGACTACTACGAGCAGTACTTC.

This clonotype was seen many times. The gene calls are TRBV25-1 and TRBJ2-5, with 8 positions matching TRBD2. V lost 3 bases to trimming and J lost 5 bases; unmatched junction nucleotides: 8. CDR1 and CDR2 from the germline V gene are MGHDK and SYGVNS. CDR3 length: 15 amino acids. CDR3 nucleotide sequence: TGTGCCAGCAGTGATGCGAGCGGGAGAGCGGAGACCCAGTACTTC. Protein: CASSDASGRAETQYF.

This chain connects TRBV7-2 to TRBJ2-7; TRBD2 matches at 10 bases. The CDR3 is made up of 16 amino acids. Germline CDR1 and CDR2: SGHTA and FQGNSA. With 3 bases clipped from V and 3 bases from J, the junction kept 8 bases outside the gene matches. CDR3 DNA: TGTGCCAGCAGCTTTAGCGGGGGGAACAGGGTCTACGAGCAGTACTTC. Translated: CASSFSGGNRVYEQYF.

The chain employs TRBV6-5 and TRBJ2-7, with D maybe TRBD2 (5 bases). Deletions cut 3 bases from V and 0 bases from J, with 12 bases between. The germline V gene has CDR1 MNHEY and CDR2 SVGAGI. The CDR3 loop spans 15 amino acids. CDR3 residues: CASSYGAESSYEQYF. The CDR3 region has the DNA TGTGCCAGCAGTTATGGAGCGGAGAGCTCCTACGAGCAGTACTTC.

The chain employs TRBV3-1 and TRBJ2-1; maybe TRBD1 (6 bases). V was clipped by 1 base and J by 0 bases, with 10 bases between them. Per germline, CDR1 LGHDT and CDR2 YNNKEL (reference sequence). The CDR3 is 16 amino acids. The CDR3 region has the DNA TGTGCCAGCAGCCAAGCTACAGGGAGCTCCTACAATGAGCAGTTCTTC. Amino acids: CASSQATGSSYNEQFF.

This clonotype was seen ten or more times. The genes are TRBV6-2 or TRBV6-3 and TRBJ1-5; perhaps TRBD1 as D (5 bases). V was pared by 6 bases and J by 6 bases, with 12 bases between. The CDR3 spans 13 residues. Germline V lookup: CDR1 MNHEY, CDR2 SVGEGT. This chain's CDR3 is CASRAIDSQPQHF. The DNA of the CDR3 is TGTGCCAGCAGAGCTATAGACAGTCAGCCCCAGCATTTT.